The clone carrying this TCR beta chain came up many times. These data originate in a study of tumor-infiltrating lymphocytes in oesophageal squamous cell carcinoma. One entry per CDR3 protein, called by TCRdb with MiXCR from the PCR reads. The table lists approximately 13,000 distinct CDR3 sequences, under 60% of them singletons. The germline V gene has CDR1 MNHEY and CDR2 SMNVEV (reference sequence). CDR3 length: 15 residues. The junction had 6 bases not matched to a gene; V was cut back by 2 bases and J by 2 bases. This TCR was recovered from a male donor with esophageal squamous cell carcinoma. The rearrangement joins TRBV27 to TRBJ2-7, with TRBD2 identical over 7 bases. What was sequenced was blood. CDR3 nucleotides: TGTGCCAGCAGTTTAAAATGGGACTACACCTACGAGCAGTACTTC. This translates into CASSLKWDYTYEQYF.